This TCR beta chain was retrieved from a study of blood T cell repertoires in COVID-19. Across the study: Specimens from acute and convalescent COVID-19 originated in the United States, Italy and Spain. Sources were T cells, B-cell-depleted T cells, or PBMCs; the material itself was cDNA or gDNA.

Per the study methods: Amplification of reference gene primers provided the estimated nucleated cell counts. TCRdb's copy holds only in-frame clones and misses some; the assay was immunoSEQ multiplex PCR. V, J and clone size are those of that table, while D and trimming were read from the DNA. Among roughly 100,000 clones listed, around 82% were seen once. Trimming at V came to 3 bases and at J to 7 bases, leaving 3 bases not matched to a gene. The germline gives CDR1 LGHDT, CDR2 YNNKEL (reference sequence). This CDR3 is 14 amino acids long. The chain couples TRBV3-1 (or the pseudogene TRBV3-2) to TRBJ1-4; 9 bases are a match to TRBD1. Material: peripheral blood. The sequence was collected from a man between 60 and 70 years old with acute or convalescent COVID-19. The CDR3 DNA is TGTGCCAGCAGCCACAGGGGACAGGGTGAAAAACTGTTTTTT. This translates into CASSHRGQGEKLFF.